Below are 21 T cell receptor beta chains sequenced from a single sample in a study of molecular identifiers for immune sequencing clone quantification. From the PCR reads, TCRdb called clonotypes with MiXCR, one entry per CDR3 protein. Altogether about 640,000 distinct CDR3 sequences are present, less than 20% being singletons, with the ten largest covering roughly 0.9%. What was sequenced was naive CD8+ T cells from blood, with Jurkat cell RNA spiked in. Noted subset: FACS-sorted CD8+CD4-CCR7+CD45RA+ naive T cells. These receptors originate from a human donor in good health. Some libraries in this study had Jurkat cell RNA spiked in.

This clonotype was seen many times. The genes are TRBV19 and TRBJ2-3; D call uncertain. V was pared by 9 bases and J by 4 bases, with 11 bases between. Germline V gene data show CDR1 as LNHDA and CDR2 as SQIVND (reference sequence). The CDR3 runs 12 residues. In DNA, the CDR3 is TGTGCCAGCAGCTTGTTCTCAGATACGCAGTATTTT. Protein: CASSLFSDTQYF. Using reference TRBV19 and TRBJ2-3 for the parts outside the CDR3, the full variable domain is DGGITQSPKYLFRKEGQNVTLSCEQNLNHDAMYWYRQDPGQGLRLIYYSQIVNDFQKGDIAEGYSVSREKKESFPLTVTSAQKNPTAFYLCASSLFSDTQYFGPGTRLTVL.

This clonotype was seen many times. The V gene is TRBV27, the J gene TRBJ1-6, with D hard to call. The V and J ends lost 4 bases and 3 bases respectively, with 7 bases between them. Per germline, CDR1 MNHEY and CDR2 SMNVEV (reference sequence). The CDR3 has 14 residues. The CDR3 DNA is TGTGCCAGCAGTTCCAACGACTATAATTCACCCCTCCACTTT. Protein sequence: CASSSNDYNSPLHF.

This clonotype was observed a handful of times. A read error may account for a junction end that differs from germline. The chain combines TRBV13 with TRBJ2-7, with a possible D match to TRBD1 (5 bases). This CDR3 has 13 residues. Germline V gives CDR1 PRHDT, CDR2 FYEKMQ (reference sequence). This chain's CDR3 is CASSLGKGFEQYF. The CDR3 nucleotides read TGTGCCAGCAGCCTAGGGAAGGGGTTTGAGCAGTACTTC.

The rearrangement joins TRBV12-3 or TRBV12-4 to TRBJ1-2; 7 positions agree with TRBD1. The CDR3 totals 14 residues. J gave up 7 bases and V 7 bases, and 12 bases lay outside the gene matches. The CDR3 nucleotides are TGTGCCAGCACCTCCGGACAGGCCCGCTGTGGCTACACCTTC. Translated, it gives CASTSGQARCGYTF.

This clonotype occurred many times. The genes are TRBV4-3 and TRBJ1-5, with TRBD1 identical over 8 bases. Germline loops: CDR1 LGHNA, CDR2 YSLEER. The CDR3 length is 19 residues. The J segment lost 3 bases and the V segment lost 0 bases, leaving 13 bases of the junction unmatched. The CDR3 sequence: CASSQDLGTGTGYNQPQHF. In DNA, the CDR3 is TGCGCCAGCAGCCAAGATTTGGGGACCGGGACAGGATACAATCAGCCCCAGCATTTT.

This clonotype was detected many times. The chain couples TRBV30 to TRBJ2-7; D call uncertain. CDR3 length: 12 residues. Trimming left V 0 bases short and J 3 bases short, with 6 bases between. From germline, CDR1 is GTSNPN and CDR2 SVGIG (reference sequence). The CDR3 region is CAWSVDVYEQYF. In nucleotides, the CDR3 is TGTGCCTGGAGTGTAGACGTCTACGAGCAGTACTTC.

This clonotype was observed at least ten times. The gene calls are TRBV3-1 and TRBJ2-7; 9 bases align to TRBD1. The CDR3 has 14 amino acids. V lost 3 bases, J lost 5 bases, and 5 bases stayed unmatched. CDR1 and CDR2 (germline): LGHDT, YNNKEL (reference sequence). The chain's CDR3 is CASSQRQGGNEQYF. Written as DNA, the CDR3 is TGTGCCAGCAGCCAGAGACAGGGGGGTAACGAGCAGTACTTC.

This clonotype was seen once. A read error may be the cause here, since a much bigger clone is one base away. As the CDR3 is not closed by the conserved phenylalanine or tryptophan, this likely results from a read error. The chain links TRBV11-2 to TRBJ2-3; a possible D gene is TRBD1 (5 bases). This CDR3 is built from 15 residues. V was cut by 1 base and J by 1 base, with 9 bases left in between. Germline CDR1 reads SGHAT; CDR2 reads FQNNGV. The DNA for the CDR3 is TGTGCCAGCAGCTTAGGGACATTTGGCACAGATACGCAGTATTCT. Protein sequence: CASSLGTFGTDTQYS.

Many counts were recorded for this clonotype. The CDR3 here is CSVEQYQETQYF. CDR3 DNA: TGCAGCGTTGAACAGTACCAAGAGACCCAGTACTTC. V and J are TRBV29-1 and TRBJ2-5; unclear D gene. CDR3 length: 12 amino acids. Germline-derived CDR1 and CDR2 are SQVTM and ANQGSEA. Between the trimmed V and J ends, which lost 2 bases and 0 bases, there was a span of 4 bases.

This clonotype was observed many times. The chain combines TRBV2 with TRBJ1-5, with no clear D. From germline, CDR1 is SNHLY and CDR2 FYNNEI. This CDR3 has 15 residues. Trimming removed 0 bases at V and 5 bases at J, with 11 bases between. In DNA form, the CDR3 reads TGTGCCAGCAGTGAAGCGGTTCAAGGCGATCAGCCCCAGCATTTT. Its protein product is CASSEAVQGDQPQHF.

On this clonotype itself: A read error may be the cause here, since a much bigger clone is one base away. This sequence joins TRBV9 and TRBJ2-6; weak D call: TRBD1 (5 bases). This CDR3 has 16 amino acids. Looked up from germline, CDR1 is SGDLS and CDR2 is YYNGEE. CDR3: CASSASKTTGANALTF. CDR3 DNA sequence: TGTGCCAGCAGCGCCTCAAAAACCACTGGGGCCAACGCCCTGACTTTC.

This clonotype turned up a few times. The chain has TRBV4-1 and TRBJ2-1, with 8 bases identical to TRBD2. Germline-derived CDR1 and CDR2 are MGHRA and YSYEKL. The length of the CDR3 is 17 residues. The junction had 11 bases not matched to a gene; V was cut back by 1 base and J by 6 bases. The CDR3 sequence is CASSQGTGLGLGNEQFF. The CDR3 region has the DNA TGCGCCAGCAGCCAAGGAACGGGACTAGGGCTAGGCAATGAGCAGTTCTTC.

At least ten counts were recorded for this clonotype. The genes are TRBV25-1 and TRBJ2-3; D might be TRBD1 (5 bases). Germline CDR1 and CDR2: MGHDK and SYGVNS. Trimming left V 1 base short and J 2 bases short, with 10 bases between. The CDR3 consists of 15 residues. Written as DNA, the CDR3 is TGTGCCAGCAGTGAATGGGGCACTACCACAGATACGCAGTATTTT. It specifies CASSEWGTTTDTQYF. Full variable domain (rest looked up from reference TRBV25-1 and TRBJ2-3): EADIYQTPRYLVIGTGKKITLECSQTMGHDKMYWYQQDPGMELHLIHYSYGVNSTEKGDLSSESTVSRIRTEHFPLTLESARPSHTSQYLCASSEWGTTTDTQYFGPGTRLTVL.

At least ten counts were recorded for this clonotype. The chain employs TRBV4-2 and TRBJ2-7; possibly TRBD1 or TRBD2 for D (5 bases each). Germline loops: CDR1 LGHNA, CDR2 YNFKEQ. This CDR3 has 18 residues. The V gene lost 0 bases and the J gene lost 2 bases, with 20 bases spanning the gap. CDR3 coding DNA: TGTGCCAGCAGCCAAGACCCGGCAACCGGGACGGGAACCTACGAGCAGTACTTC. This codes for CASSQDPATGTGTYEQYF.

The chain links TRBV19 to TRBJ1-5, with D possibly being TRBD1 (6 bases). Germline CDR1 reads LNHDA; CDR2 reads SQIVND (reference sequence). This CDR3 spans 13 amino acids. The V and J ends lost 7 bases and 7 bases respectively, with 14 bases between them. Here the CDR3 DNA reads TGTGCCAGTACCTCGGGGGGCGTGCAGCCCCAGCATTTT. Amino acid sequence: CASTSGGVQPQHF.

This sequence joins TRBV7-9 and TRBJ2-7; TRBD2 agrees at 13 bases. Germline assignment: CDR1 SEHNR and CDR2 FQNEAQ (reference sequence). The CDR3 loop spans 22 amino acids. V lost 0 bases to trimming and J lost 9 bases; unmatched junction nucleotides: 26. CDR3 nucleotide sequence: TGTGCCAGCAGCTTAGCGCTAACTAGCGGGAGGGCCGGAGGGCAAATCGCGGGGGGGCAGTACTTC. Protein: CASSLALTSGRAGGQIAGGQYF. The variable domain in full, with the rest retrieved from reference TRBV7-9 and TRBJ2-7, is DTGVSQNPRHKITKRGQNVTFRCDPISEHNRLYWYRQTLGQGPEFLTYFQNEAQLEKSRLLSDRFSAERPKGSFSTLEIQRTEQGDSAMYLCASSLALTSGRAGGQIAGGQYFGPGTRLTVT.

This rearrangement joins TRBV19 to TRBJ2-7; 8 nucleotides agree with TRBD2. J gave up 1 base and V 5 bases, and 4 bases lay outside the gene matches. Germline loops: CDR1 LNHDA, CDR2 SQIVND (reference sequence). This CDR3 spans 14 amino acids. The CDR3 region has the DNA TGTGCCAGTAGTTGGGCGGGGGGTTCCTACGAGCAGTACTTC. This codes for CASSWAGGSYEQYF.

CDR3 loop: CASRLLAGGYEQYF. DNA of the CDR3: TGTGCCAGCAGATTACTAGCGGGGGGATACGAGCAGTACTTC. The V and J genes are TRBV27 and TRBJ2-7; 12 bases line up with TRBD2. Trimming removed 6 bases from V and 4 bases from J; junction bases left unmatched: 4. Per the germline V gene, CDR1 is MNHEY and CDR2 is SMNVEV (reference sequence). CDR3 length: 14 residues.

This clonotype appeared many times. J is TRBJ2-7 and V is TRBV7-9; D possibly corresponds to TRBD1 (6 bases). Germline V gene data show CDR1 as SEHNR and CDR2 as FQNEAQ (reference sequence). The CDR3 has 13 amino acids. With 5 bases removed from V and 7 bases from J, the gap between germline ends came to 15 bases. The CDR3 nucleotides are TGTGCCAGCAGCGGACAGAACCTGGGGGAGCAGTACTTC. Translated: CASSGQNLGEQYF. Full variable domain (outside the CDR3, taken from reference TRBV7-9 and TRBJ2-7): DTGVSQNPRHKITKRGQNVTFRCDPISEHNRLYWYRQTLGQGPEFLTYFQNEAQLEKSRLLSDRFSAERPKGSFSTLEIQRTEQGDSAMYLCASSGQNLGEQYFGPGTRLTVT.

The sample holds many counts of this clonotype. The chain is built from TRBV6-5 and TRBJ2-7; the D gene is possibly TRBD1 (5 bases). CDR3 size: 14 residues. Germline V gene sequence: CDR1 MNHEY, CDR2 SVGAGI. Trimming stripped 0 bases from V and 6 bases from J, with 12 bases between. CDR3 sequence (DNA): TGTGCCAGCAGTTACTCGAGCAGGGTTGGCGAGCAGTACTTC. Amino acid sequence: CASSYSSRVGEQYF.

At least ten counts were recorded for this clonotype. This CDR3 reads CASSLDTGDTEAFF. DNA for the CDR3: TGTGCCAGCAGCTTAGACACAGGGGACACTGAAGCTTTCTTT. V is TRBV5-5 and J is TRBJ1-1; 7 bases fit TRBD1. From germline, CDR1 is SGHKS and CDR2 YYEKEE (reference sequence). V lost 2 bases, J lost 3 bases, and 4 bases stayed unmatched. The CDR3 runs to 14 residues.